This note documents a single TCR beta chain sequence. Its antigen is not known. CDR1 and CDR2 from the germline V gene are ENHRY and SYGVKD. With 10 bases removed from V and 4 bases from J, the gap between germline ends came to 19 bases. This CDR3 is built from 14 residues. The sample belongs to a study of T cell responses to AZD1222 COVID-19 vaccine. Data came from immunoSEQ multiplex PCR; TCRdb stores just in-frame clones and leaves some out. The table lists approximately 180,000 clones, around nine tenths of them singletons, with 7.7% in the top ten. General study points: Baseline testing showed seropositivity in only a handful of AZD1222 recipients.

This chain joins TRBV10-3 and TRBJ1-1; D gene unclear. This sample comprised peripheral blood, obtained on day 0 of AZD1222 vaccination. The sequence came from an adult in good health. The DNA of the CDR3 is TGTGCCACCTTGAGAGGTCAAACCACCACTGAAGCTTTCTTT. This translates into CATLRGQTTTEAFF.